Presented here are 9 T cell receptor beta chains from one specimen sequenced in a study of regulatory T cells in long-lasting Graves disease. Library construction for TCR beta used iRepertoire HTBI primers and Arm-PCR of CDR3 regions. TCRdb passed the multiplex PCR reads through MiXCR, listing each CDR3 protein once. The table lists 420,000 or so distinct CDR3 sequences, 15% to 20% of them singletons. Time point here: newly diagnosed GD, antithyroid drugs for less than 3 months. TCR sequences were obtained from RNA taken from PBMCs. This same sample was also part of a study on T cells in Graves' hyperthyroidism and ophthalmopathy.

This specimen was peripheral blood mononuclear cells (PBMCs), taken at new diagnosis, from a patient treated with antithyroid drugs. These receptors all come from a woman aged 18-29 years with Graves disease.

The chain links TRBV19 to TRBJ2-1, with D unresolved. This CDR3 contains 13 residues. V was trimmed by 4 bases and J by 4 bases, leaving 8 bases between them. Germline loops: CDR1 LNHDA, CDR2 SQIVND (reference sequence). The DNA for the CDR3 is TGTGCCAGTAGTAACGTAGCTTACAATGAGCAGTTCTTC. As protein: CASSNVAYNEQFF.

This clonotype has ten or more counts. The chain combines TRBV18 with TRBJ2-3; perhaps TRBD1 as D (6 bases). V dropped 3 bases and J dropped 5 bases, with 12 bases sitting between them. Germline CDR1 and CDR2: KGHSH and LQKENI. The CDR3 runs 14 residues. This CDR3 is CASSPSGVGDTQYF. The DNA of the CDR3 is TGTGCCAGCTCACCCTCAGGGGTCGGAGATACGCAGTATTTT.

This clonotype was recorded a few times. The V gene is TRBV6-5, the J gene TRBJ2-1, with D possibly being TRBD2 (5 bases). The V end was cut by 2 bases, the J end by 10 bases, with 15 bases between. The CDR3 loop spans 14 amino acids. CDR1 MNHEY and CDR2 SVGAGI come from the germline V gene. The CDR3 DNA follows: TGTGCCAGCAGTTACGCCATCCGGGGATTGGAGCAGTTCTTC. Protein: CASSYAIRGLEQFF.

The chain couples TRBV10-3 to TRBJ2-1; 9 nucleotides agree with TRBD1. CDR1 ENHRY and CDR2 SYGVKD come from the germline V gene. CDR3 length: 15 amino acids. Trimming took 5 bases from V and 5 from J; bases not matched to a gene: 7. CDR3: CAISLNRDRDNEQFF. CDR3 DNA sequence: TGTGCCATCAGTTTAAACCGGGACAGGGACAATGAGCAGTTCTTC.

With regard to this clonotype: This may stem from a read error, because a much larger clone lies one nucleotide away. The chain has TRBV5-5 and TRBJ2-2; the match to TRBD1 covers 8 bases. CDR1 is SGHKS and CDR2 is YYEKEE in the germline V gene (reference sequence). The CDR3 length is 16 residues. The DNA for the CDR3 is TGCGCCAGCAGCTTGCCCGGGACAGGGAACACCGGGGAGCTGTTTTTT. Protein product: CASSLPGTGNTGELFF.

The chain is built from TRBV19 and TRBJ1-5; D unresolved. The germline gives CDR1 LNHDA, CDR2 SQIVND (reference sequence). Trimming pared 3 bases from V and 4 bases from J, leaving 13 bases between. The CDR3 runs 15 residues. Here the CDR3 reads CASSINSEGNQPQHF. The CDR3 DNA follows: TGTGCCAGTAGTATTAACAGCGAGGGTAATCAGCCCCAGCATTTT.

This clonotype occurred a few times. The chain combines TRBV6-1 with TRBJ2-1, with D perhaps TRBD2 (7 bases). The germline gives CDR1 MNHNS, CDR2 SASEGT. The CDR3 length is 11 residues. This CDR3 reads CAGGGYNEQFF. As DNA, the CDR3 is TGTGCAGGGGGAGGGTACAATGAGCAGTTCTTC.

This clonotype was recorded at least ten times. An end of the junction does not agree with germline; a read error may underlie this. The rearrangement joins TRBV7-9 to TRBJ2-1; D uncertain. CDR1 and CDR2 (germline): SEHNR, FQNEAQ (reference sequence). The CDR3 spans 12 residues. The CDR3 DNA sequence: TGTGCCAACAGCCGCTGGGCAGATGAGCAGTTCTTC. Protein sequence: CANSRWADEQFF.

There are many counts of this clonotype. CDR3 sequence (DNA): TGTGCCAGCAGCCAAGGACCGATCCAAGAGACCCAGTACTTC. Translated, it gives CASSQGPIQETQYF. The rearrangement joins TRBV3-1 to TRBJ2-5; D gene ambiguous. This CDR3 contains 14 residues. Germline CDR1 is LGHDT and CDR2 is YNNKEL (reference sequence). V was trimmed by 1 base and J by 1 base, leaving 7 bases between them.